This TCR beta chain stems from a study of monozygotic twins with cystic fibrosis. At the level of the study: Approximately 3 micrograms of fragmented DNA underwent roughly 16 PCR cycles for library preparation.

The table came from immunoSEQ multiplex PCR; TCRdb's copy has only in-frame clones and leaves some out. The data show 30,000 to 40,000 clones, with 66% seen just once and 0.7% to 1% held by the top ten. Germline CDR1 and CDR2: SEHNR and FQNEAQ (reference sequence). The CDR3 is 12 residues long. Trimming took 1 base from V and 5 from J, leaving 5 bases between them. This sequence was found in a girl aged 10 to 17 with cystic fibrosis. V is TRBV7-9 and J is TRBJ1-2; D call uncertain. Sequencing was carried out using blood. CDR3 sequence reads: CASSLGGYGYTF. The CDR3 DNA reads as TGTGCCAGCAGCTTAGGGGGTTATGGCTACACCTTC.